What follows describes a single T cell receptor beta chain. This sample stems from a study of shared clonotypes between healthy human individuals. The protocol was immunoSEQ multiplex PCR, while the TCRdb copy is restricted to in-frame clones and leaves out a portion. The sample lists about 530,000 clones, 90% to 96% occurring once. Trimming cost V 3 bases and J 0 bases; bases outside gene matches: 4. Germline CDR1 is MNHEY and CDR2 is SMNVEV (reference sequence). This CDR3 spans 15 amino acids. This TCR was sampled from a woman in her 30s in good health. The chain couples TRBV27 to TRBJ1-2; 7 positions match TRBD1. Specimen: naive CD4+ T cells sorted from blood. Regarding subset: CD45RA+ positively selected. CDR3 region: CASSFLGTANYGYTF. CDR3 sequence (DNA): TGTGCCAGCAGTTTCCTCGGGACAGCTAACTATGGCTACACCTTC.